What follows are 7 T cell receptor beta chains derived from one specimen sequenced in a study of OX40 agonist ivuxolimab in advanced cancers. Generated by immunoSEQ multiplex PCR, the TCRdb table keeps only in-frame clones and is missing some. The data show some 29,000 clones, with roughly 91% seen just once and about 9% held by the top ten. The sample here was CD4+ or CD8+ T cells sorted from blood, taken in a trial of the OX40 agonist ivuxolimab. The receptors originated from an adult with an advanced solid tumor such as melanoma, head and neck, liver or kidney cancer.

The chain has TRBV27 and TRBJ2-7, with D hard to call. The CDR3 is made up of 14 amino acids. Germline V gene sequence: CDR1 MNHEY, CDR2 SMNVEV (reference sequence). V lost 2 bases to trimming and J lost 4 bases, with 12 bases between them. This chain's CDR3 is CASSLHGEGYEQYF. The CDR3 DNA reads TGTGCCAGCAGTTTACACGGAGAAGGGTACGAGCAGTACTTC.

The chain joins TRBV27 to TRBJ2-2, with D possibly TRBD2 on 5 matching bases. The CDR3 totals 15 residues. Germline-derived CDR1 and CDR2 are MNHEY and SMNVEV (reference sequence). Trimming cost V 5 bases and J 4 bases, with 14 bases left between them. The CDR3 DNA reads as TGTGCCAGCAGTAACGAGGGCGCGGGCACCGGGGAGCTGTTTTTT. It codes for CASSNEGAGTGELFF.

This rearrangement joins TRBV7-6 to TRBJ1-1, with D perhaps matching TRBD1 (6 bases). The CDR3 length is 21 residues. The germline gives CDR1 SGHVS, CDR2 FNYEAQ. The ends were cut back, 0 bases at V and 4 bases at J, with 30 bases in the middle. The CDR3 DNA sequence: TGTGCCAGCAGCTTAGCGCATACAGTTGGCGGTCTTGGGGGGGCCGGCACTGAAGCTTTCTTT. It is translated as CASSLAHTVGGLGGAGTEAFF.

Only one count was recorded for this clone. The CDR3 loop reads CASGPPGGGWNEQFF. CDR3 sequence (DNA): TGTGCCAGCGGCCCACCGGGGGGGGGATGGAATGAGCAGTTCTTC. The rearrangement uses TRBV7-2 and TRBJ2-1; 8 nucleotides align to TRBD2. The CDR3 has 15 residues. Germline values: CDR1 SGHTA, CDR2 FQGNSA. Germline trimming cut 8 bases from V and 7 bases from J; bases unmatched to any gene: 13.

This rearrangement joins TRBV29-1 to TRBJ2-2; 8 bases align to TRBD1. CDR3 length: 13 amino acids. After removal of 6 bases from V and 1 base from J, the junction contained 1 base not matched to a gene. Germline CDR1 SQVTM, CDR2 ANQGSEA. The CDR3 region is CSVGQGNTGELFF. DNA for the CDR3: TGCAGCGTCGGACAGGGGAACACCGGGGAGCTGTTTTTT.

The chain joins TRBV4-1 to TRBJ1-5; TRBD1 matches at 7 bases. CDR1 MGHRA and CDR2 YSYEKL come from the germline V gene. The CDR3 runs 14 residues. V lost 5 bases and J lost 9; bases outside the gene matches: 10. Here the CDR3 reads CASSERTGERPQHF. CDR3 nucleotide sequence: TGCGCCAGCAGCGAAAGGACAGGCGAGCGGCCCCAGCATTTT.

This rearrangement joins TRBV7-3 to TRBJ2-6; no reliable D call. Germline V lookup: CDR1 SGHTA, CDR2 FQGTGA. V lost 1 base and J lost 0, with 4 bases in between. The CDR3 runs 15 residues. CDR3 in amino acids: CASSLSSSGANVLTF. CDR3 sequence (DNA): TGTGCCAGCAGCTTAAGTTCCTCTGGGGCCAACGTCCTGACTTTC.